The clone carrying this T cell receptor beta chain was counted many times. TCRdb analysed the RT-PCR reads with MiXCR anew, one entry per CDR3 protein. The sample holds more than 550,000 distinct CDR3 sequences, around 14% seen once. The ends were cut back, 7 bases at V and 1 base at J, with 10 bases in the middle. This CDR3 has 13 amino acids. Germline CDR1 is MDHEN and CDR2 is SYDVKM. The sequenced sample consisted of memory CD4+ T cells from blood. V is TRBV28 and J is TRBJ1-1; possible D gene TRBD1, 5 bases. This TCR was sampled from a female donor in good health, serving as a healthy control. CDR3 protein: CASTPGQNTEAFF. DNA for the CDR3: TGTGCCAGCACCCCAGGGCAGAACACTGAAGCTTTCTTT. Looking up the rest from reference TRBV28 and TRBJ1-1 gives the full variable domain: DVKVTQSSRYLVKRTGEKVFLECVQDMDHENMFWYRQDPGLGLRLIYFSYDVKMKEKGDIPEGYSVSREKKERFSLILESASTNQTSMYLCASTPGQNTEAFFGQGTRLTVV.